A single sample gave rise to the 26 T cell receptor beta chains below, sequenced in a study of blood T cell repertoires in COVID-19. This table comes from immunoSEQ multiplex PCR, and its TCRdb copy is limited to in-frame clones, with some not included. The table shows roughly 69,000 clones, with less than 90% occurring only once. The material sequenced was peripheral blood. The receptor set was obtained from a man aged 45-65 years with active COVID-19.

Here the CDR3 reads CASSGGDRWLTQYF. CDR3 DNA sequence: TGTGCCAGCAGCGGAGGGGACCGATGGTTAACCCAGTACTTC. The J gene is TRBJ2-5, the V gene TRBV14; the D gene is possibly TRBD2 (6 bases). Germline loops: CDR1 SGHDN, CDR2 FVKESK. CDR3 length: 14 amino acids. Trimming pared 5 bases from V and 8 bases from J, leaving 18 bases between.

This chain links TRBV2 with TRBJ1-2; D not resolved. This CDR3 has 12 amino acids. V dropped 4 bases and J dropped 7 bases, with 10 bases sitting between them. Germline CDR1 reads SNHLY; CDR2 reads FYNNEI. CDR3 loop: CASSVEAGGYTF. The DNA of the CDR3 is TGTGCCAGCAGTGTGGAGGCTGGTGGCTACACCTTC. The variable domain in full, with the rest retrieved from reference TRBV2 and TRBJ1-2, is EPEVTQTPSHQVTQMGQEVILRCVPISNHLYFYWYRQILGQKVEFLVSFYNNEISEKSEIFDDQFSVERPDGSNFTLKIRSTKLEDSAMYFCASSVEAGGYTFGSGTRLTVV.

This chain links TRBV30 with TRBJ2-7, with 12 bases that match TRBD2. This CDR3 is built from 16 residues. Losses at the gene ends were 2 bases for V and 7 bases for J; bases not matched to a gene: 12. CDR1 GTSNPN and CDR2 SVGIG come from the germline V gene (reference sequence). The CDR3 DNA follows: TGTGCCTGGAGTCCCCTCGGACTAGCGGGAACCCTGGAGCAGTACTTC. This gives the protein CAWSPLGLAGTLEQYF.

The rearrangement uses TRBV2 and TRBJ1-5; D is possibly TRBD1 (5 bases). The V end was cut by 1 base, the J end by 6 bases, with 13 bases between. This CDR3 comprises 15 residues. Germline CDR1 is SNHLY and CDR2 is FYNNEI. The DNA of the CDR3 is TGTGCCAGCAGTGAAGACTCGGGGGACGGTCAGCCCCAGCATTTT. Its translation is CASSEDSGDGQPQHF.

This rearrangement joins TRBV5-4 to TRBJ2-5; D gene ambiguous. V was trimmed by 4 bases and J by 8 bases, leaving 9 bases between them. Germline V lookup: CDR1 SGHNT, CDR2 YYREEE (reference sequence). The CDR3 covers 11 residues. The CDR3 region has the DNA TGTGCCAGCAGCCTGCAAGCAACCCAGTACTTC. Translation: CASSLQATQYF.

This clone showed up just once. The chain uses TRBV30 and TRBJ2-2; 13 nucleotides align to TRBD2. The J segment lost 3 bases and the V segment lost 5 bases, leaving 6 bases of the junction unmatched. CDR3 length: 16 residues. Germline V gives CDR1 GTSNPN, CDR2 SVGIG (reference sequence). The CDR3 DNA follows: TGTGCCTGGCAGAGAGGACTAGCGGGAGACACCGGGGAGCTGTTTTTT. This codes for CAWQRGLAGDTGELFF.

The chain has TRBV5-4 and TRBJ2-7; 7 bases are a match to TRBD1. V shed 2 bases and J 3 bases; nucleotides not matched to a gene: 5. The CDR3 consists of 14 residues. The germline CDR1 and CDR2 sequences are SGHNT and YYREEE (reference sequence). CDR3 amino acids: CASSFDRDRYEQYF. In DNA, the CDR3 is TGTGCCAGCAGCTTTGACAGGGACCGCTACGAGCAGTACTTC.

The chain uses TRBV18 and TRBJ2-7; the D gene is possibly TRBD2 (6 bases). The CDR3 sequence is 14 residues long. Germline lookup yields CDR1 KGHSH and CDR2 LQKENI. The V end lost 1 base, the J end lost 6 bases, and 13 bases lay between the germline ends. CDR3 loop: CASSPLSGSSEQYF. In nucleotides, the CDR3 is TGTGCCAGCTCACCACTAAGCGGGTCAAGCGAGCAGTACTTC.

This clone was seen more than once but under ten times. The chain employs TRBV5-1 and TRBJ2-7, with a tentative D call TRBD2 (6 bases). The germline V gene encodes CDR1 SGHRS and CDR2 YFSETQ. This CDR3 has 13 residues. The germline V and J ends were trimmed by 1 base and 3 bases, with 8 bases remaining between them. The CDR3 nucleotides are TGCGCCAGCAGCTTGATGGGGGGCTACGAGCAGTACTTC. Protein: CASSLMGGYEQYF.

The chain is built from TRBV28 and TRBJ1-1; 7 nucleotides match TRBD1. CDR3 length: 16 residues. Losses at the gene ends were 2 bases for V and 1 base for J; bases not matched to a gene: 7. Looked up from germline, CDR1 is MDHEN and CDR2 is SYDVKM. Here the CDR3 reads CASSLGAGGTNTEAFF. Written as DNA, the CDR3 is TGTGCCAGCAGTTTAGGGGCAGGGGGGACGAACACTGAAGCTTTCTTT.

The chain uses TRBV6-2 or TRBV6-3 and TRBJ2-1; D perhaps matches TRBD2 (6 bases). Trimming removed 5 bases from V and 9 bases from J, with 11 bases in between. The CDR3 has 12 amino acids. The germline gives CDR1 MNHEY, CDR2 SVGEGT. The DNA of the CDR3 is TGTGCCAGCAGTGGGGACTTGCCTGAGCAGTTCTTC. It codes for CASSGDLPEQFF.

This clone was recorded only once. This chain links TRBV13 with TRBJ1-2; D unresolved. CDR1 PRHDT and CDR2 FYEKMQ come from the germline V gene (reference sequence). The CDR3 is 15 residues long. V lost 0 bases and J 2 bases, leaving 10 bases between the germline ends. The CDR3 DNA follows: TGTGCCAGCAGCTTAGGCAAGGCAGGCAACTATGGCTACACCTTC. Amino acid sequence: CASSLGKAGNYGYTF.

The V gene is TRBV4-3, the J gene TRBJ2-3, with D possibly being TRBD1 (5 bases). This CDR3 region has 15 residues. The V end was cut by 5 bases, the J end by 0 bases, with 12 bases between. Germline V gene data show CDR1 as LGHNA and CDR2 as YSLEER. CDR3 in amino acids: CASSETGPSTDTQYF. As DNA, the CDR3 is TGCGCCAGCAGCGAAACAGGACCTAGCACAGATACGCAGTATTTT.

This clone was found once. The rearrangement links TRBV6-6 to TRBJ2-5, with 8 bases lining up with TRBD2. Germline V gene lookup returns CDR1 MNHNY and CDR2 SVGAGI (reference sequence). V lost 6 bases to trimming and J lost 1 base; unmatched junction nucleotides: 7. The CDR3 runs 15 residues. CDR3 sequence: CASSELAEIQETQYF. For the CDR3, the DNA is TGTGCCAGCAGCGAACTAGCGGAGATCCAAGAGACCCAGTACTTC.

This clone was counted only a few times. The chain recombines TRBV9 with TRBJ1-5; D not resolved. This CDR3 has 16 amino acids. V shed 3 bases and J shed 5 bases, with 18 bases lying between them. The germline gives CDR1 SGDLS, CDR2 YYNGEE. In DNA, the CDR3 is TGTGCCAGCAGCGCTCTTAGGTCGAGGGAGTATCAGCCCCAGCATTTT. This translates into CASSALRSREYQPQHF.

This chain uses TRBV7-3 with TRBJ2-5; 11 bases map to TRBD1. CDR1 and CDR2 (germline): SGHTA, FQGTGA. The CDR3 runs 20 residues. J gave up 5 bases and V 0 bases, and 17 bases lay outside the gene matches. CDR3 DNA: TGTGCCAGCAGCTTAACGGGCTCAACAGGACAGGGGGCAAGAGGGGAGACCCAGTACTTC. Translation: CASSLTGSTGQGARGETQYF.

This clone has a handful of counts. V is TRBV5-1 and J is TRBJ2-7; D might be TRBD1 (6 bases). The germline gives CDR1 SGHRS, CDR2 YFSETQ. V dropped 2 bases and J dropped 7 bases, with 13 bases sitting between them. The CDR3 runs 13 residues. CDR3 nucleotides: TGCGCCAGCAGCTTCGCAGGGGCGCGGGAGCAGTACTTC. Protein product: CASSFAGAREQYF.

This chain joins TRBV24-1 and TRBJ2-1, with D tentatively TRBD1 (6 bases). V dropped 3 bases and J dropped 5 bases, with 10 bases sitting between them. CDR3 size: 14 residues. Germline CDR1 reads KGHDR; CDR2 reads SFDVKD. CDR3: CATSDVNRDNEQFF. CDR3 DNA sequence: TGTGCCACCAGTGATGTGAACAGGGACAATGAGCAGTTCTTC.

The chain recombines TRBV7-8 with TRBJ2-1; 8 bases match TRBD2. CDR3 length: 15 amino acids. The germline gives CDR1 SGHVS, CDR2 FQNEAQ. V trimming: 4 bases; J trimming: 0 bases; junction bases outside the gene matches: 2. CDR3: CASSYGGVSYNEQFF. CDR3 DNA sequence: TGTGCCAGCAGCTACGGGGGGGTCTCCTACAATGAGCAGTTCTTC.

The chain employs TRBV7-9 and TRBJ1-1, with 9 bases lining up with TRBD1. V gave up 5 bases and J gave up 1 base; unmatched junction bases: 5. Germline V gene lookup returns CDR1 SEHNR and CDR2 FQNEAQ (reference sequence). The CDR3 has 15 amino acids. The CDR3: CASSPGQGKNTEAFF. In DNA form, the CDR3 reads TGTGCCAGCAGCCCGGGACAGGGTAAGAACACTGAAGCTTTCTTT.

The V call is TRBV11-3, the J call TRBJ1-1; D gene uncertain. The V gene's germline CDR1 is SGHNT and CDR2 YENEEA. V gave up 7 bases and J gave up 1 base, with 13 bases separating them. CDR3 size: 14 residues. This CDR3 is CASNALDPNTEAFF. CDR3 bases: TGTGCCAGCAACGCTTTAGATCCGAACACTGAAGCTTTCTTT.

This clone occurred once. The V call is TRBV6-6, the J call TRBJ1-1; no clear D. This CDR3 has 13 amino acids. V was shortened by 4 bases and J by 4 bases, with 10 bases between the two germline ends. In germline, CDR1 is MNHNY, CDR2 SVGAGI (reference sequence). The CDR3 region has the DNA TGTGCCAGCAGTTCAACTGTTACCACTGAAGCTTTCTTT. It is translated as CASSSTVTTEAFF.

The genes are TRBV27 and TRBJ1-6; weak D call: TRBD1 (6 bases). This CDR3 is 15 amino acids long. V was cut by 3 bases and J by 6 bases, with 12 bases left in between. CDR1 and CDR2 from the germline V gene are MNHEY and SMNVEV (reference sequence). Here the CDR3 reads CASSLRTEINSPLHF. CDR3 nucleotides: TGTGCCAGCAGTTTGAGGACAGAAATTAATTCACCCCTCCACTTT.

The chain combines TRBV18 with TRBJ1-1; D unclear. Germline values: CDR1 KGHSH, CDR2 LQKENI. V was shortened by 3 bases and J by 0 bases, with 2 bases between the two germline ends. The CDR3 totals 12 residues. The CDR3 bases are TGTGCCAGCTCACCCTTGAACACTGAAGCTTTCTTT. This gives the protein CASSPLNTEAFF.

This clone has just a few counts. This rearrangement joins TRBV19 to TRBJ1-3, with TRBD1 as a possible D gene (5 bases). Germline-derived CDR1 and CDR2 are LNHDA and SQIVND (reference sequence). The V and J ends lost 4 bases and 7 bases respectively, with 14 bases between them. The CDR3 covers 14 residues. DNA of the CDR3: TGTGCCAGTAGTAGCGACAGCCTGGCGAACACCATATATTTT. It specifies CASSSDSLANTIYF.

The chain links TRBV30 to TRBJ2-1; D is uncertain. The CDR3 extends over 11 amino acids. Between the trimmed V and J ends, which lost 3 bases and 7 bases, there was a span of 7 bases. Germline CDR1 reads GTSNPN; CDR2 reads SVGIG (reference sequence). As DNA, the CDR3 is TGTGCCTGGAGCGAAACAAATGAGCAGTTCTTC. Translated: CAWSETNEQFF.